This T cell receptor (beta chain) was sequenced for a study of cytomegalovirus exposure and HLA in healthy donors. Study-level background: Of all 380 or so donors who were genotyped, around 79% belonged to the Caucasian-associated ancestry cluster. Findings of the study overall: Links to common viral pathogens appeared, in a later analysis, for several of the most significant clusters.

With 60 Vbeta and 13 Jbeta primers, the PCR was carried out. Generated by immunoSEQ multiplex PCR, the TCRdb table keeps only in-frame clones and is missing some. The table has approximately 120,000 clones, 74% seen once; the top ten hold 3.5% to 4.5%. In regard to this clone: Its antigen remains unknown.

The material sequenced was PBMCs. This clonotype originated in a man between 40 and 49 years old in good health and CMV-seropositive.

Here the CDR3 DNA reads TGTGCCAGTAGTTTAGTCGACAGGGGGCAAGGCTACACCTTC. This gives the protein CASSLVDRGQGYTF. The chain couples TRBV19 to TRBJ1-2, with TRBD1 matching 10 bases. The CDR3 runs to 14 residues. The germline V gene encodes CDR1 LNHDA and CDR2 SQIVND (reference sequence). The J segment lost 8 bases and the V segment lost 5 bases, leaving 8 bases of the junction unmatched. The full variable domain, completed using reference TRBV19 and TRBJ1-2, is DGGITQSPKYLFRKEGQNVTLSCEQNLNHDAMYWYRQDPGQGLRLIYYSQIVNDFQKGDIAEGYSVSREKKESFPLTVTSAQKNPTAFYLCASSLVDRGQGYTFGSGTRLTVV.